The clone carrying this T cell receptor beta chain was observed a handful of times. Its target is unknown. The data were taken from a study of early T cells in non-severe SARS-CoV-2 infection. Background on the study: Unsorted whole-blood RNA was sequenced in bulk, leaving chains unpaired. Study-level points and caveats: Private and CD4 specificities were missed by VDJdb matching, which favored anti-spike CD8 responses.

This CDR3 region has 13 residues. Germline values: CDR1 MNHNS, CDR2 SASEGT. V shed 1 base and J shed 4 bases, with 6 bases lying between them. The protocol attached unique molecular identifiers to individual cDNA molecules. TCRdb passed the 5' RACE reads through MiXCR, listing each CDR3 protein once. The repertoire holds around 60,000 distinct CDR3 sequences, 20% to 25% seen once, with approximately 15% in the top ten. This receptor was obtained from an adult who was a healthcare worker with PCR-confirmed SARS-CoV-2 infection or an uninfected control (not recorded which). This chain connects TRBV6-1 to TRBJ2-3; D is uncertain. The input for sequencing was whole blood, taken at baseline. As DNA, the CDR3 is TGTGCCAGCAGTGAAGGAAGGCCAGATACGCAGTATTTT. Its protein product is CASSEGRPDTQYF.